Below are 32 T cell receptor beta chains sequenced from a single sample in a study of identical twins. TCRdb re-called the 5' RACE reads with MiXCR, one entry per CDR3 protein. The sample comprises roughly 1.6 million distinct CDR3 sequences, about 32% of which are singletons, and around 0.3% rests with the top ten. Material: cord blood. These receptors were taken from a newborn girl in good health.

V and J are TRBV6-1 and TRBJ2-7; 8 bases are a match to TRBD2. Judging by the DNA end, TRBJ2-5 fits better; the J call may be wrong. CDR1 MNHNS and CDR2 SASEGT come from the germline V gene. This CDR3 spans 15 amino acids. CDR3 DNA sequence: TGTGCCAGCAGTGAACGGGTAGCGGGAAAAGAGACCCAGTACTTC. Translated: CASSERVAGKETQYF.

Of note for this clonotype: A much larger clone lies one base from this, so it may be a read error. V is TRBV29-1 and J is TRBJ2-1; D ambiguous. The CDR3 consists of 13 residues. Germline V gene sequence: CDR1 SQVTM, CDR2 ANQGSEA. The CDR3 here is CSVRKYSYNEQCF. In DNA, the CDR3 is TGCAGCGTTAGAAAGTACTCCTACAATGAGCAGTGCTTC.

In this sample, this clonotype turned up a few times. This rearrangement joins TRBV20-1 to TRBJ2-1; D gene uncertain. Trimming took off 6 bases at V and 1 base at J, with 4 bases between the two ends. The CDR3 extends over 11 amino acids. Germline V gene data show CDR1 as DFQATT and CDR2 as SNEGSKA (reference sequence). The CDR3 DNA sequence: TGCAGTGCCGAGTCCTACAATGAGCAGTTCTTC. Translating it yields CSAESYNEQFF.

The genes are TRBV4-1 and TRBJ1-4; the D gene is possibly TRBD1 (6 bases). This CDR3 has 15 amino acids. Trimming left V 0 bases short and J 7 bases short, with 12 bases between. Germline V gives CDR1 MGHRA, CDR2 YSYEKL. CDR3 in DNA: TGCGCCAGCAGCCAAGACGGGGGCGCGAGTGAAAAACTGTTTTTT. Protein sequence: CASSQDGGASEKLFF.

The table lists this clonotype with a few counts. This chain joins TRBV7-8 and TRBJ2-1; 7 bases are shared with TRBD2. The CDR3 loop spans 14 amino acids. The V gene's germline CDR1 is SGHVS and CDR2 FQNEAQ. Losses at the gene ends were 3 bases for V and 7 bases for J; bases not matched to a gene: 6. The CDR3 here is CASSFAGVTNEQFF. In DNA form, the CDR3 reads TGTGCCAGCAGCTTCGCGGGAGTGACGAATGAGCAGTTCTTC.

This clonotype was found a few times. V and J are TRBV10-1 and TRBJ2-1; 14 positions match TRBD2. The CDR3 extends over 17 amino acids. Germline CDR1 is WNHNN and CDR2 is SYGVQD (reference sequence). Trimming cost V 6 bases and J 3 bases; bases outside gene matches: 7. The CDR3 is CASSKTSGGVHYNEQFF. CDR3 DNA: TGCGCCAGCAGCAAGACTAGCGGGGGGGTCCACTACAATGAGCAGTTCTTC.

The chain employs TRBV30 and TRBJ1-2; 12 nucleotides line up with TRBD1. This CDR3 has 15 residues. CDR1 is GTSNPN and CDR2 is SVGIG in the germline V gene (reference sequence). Trimming at V came to 1 base and at J to 2 bases, leaving 2 bases not matched to a gene. This CDR3 is CAWSAGQGANYGYTF. CDR3 DNA: TGTGCCTGGAGTGCGGGACAGGGGGCGAACTATGGCTACACCTTC.

This clonotype turned up a few times. V gene TRBV6-2 or TRBV6-3 combines with J gene TRBJ2-4; D is ambiguous. This CDR3 is built from 16 residues. The germline V gene has CDR1 MNHEY and CDR2 SVGEGT. V dropped 2 bases and J dropped 3 bases, with 14 bases sitting between them. This CDR3 reads CASSYGGSNIKNIQYF. In nucleotides, the CDR3 is TGTGCCAGCAGTTACGGTGGAAGTAACATCAAAAACATTCAGTACTTC.

This chain uses TRBV20-1 with TRBJ1-5; D is uncertain. V gave up 0 bases and J gave up 1 base, with 13 bases separating them. Germline V lookup: CDR1 DFQATT, CDR2 SNEGSKA (reference sequence). The CDR3 contains 16 residues. The CDR3 sequence: CSAREAQYISNQPQHF. CDR3 in DNA: TGCAGTGCTAGAGAGGCACAGTATATCAGCAATCAGCCCCAGCATTTT.

V and J are TRBV20-1 and TRBJ1-5, with D unclear. V was cut by 1 base and J by 4 bases, with 2 bases left in between. Germline lookup yields CDR1 DFQATT and CDR2 SNEGSKA (reference sequence). The CDR3 runs 11 residues. The chain's CDR3 is CSARANQPQHF. The CDR3 DNA follows: TGCAGTGCTAGAGCGAATCAGCCCCAGCATTTT.

The chain recombines TRBV18 with TRBJ1-4; D call uncertain. The germline gives CDR1 KGHSH, CDR2 LQKENI. This CDR3 contains 15 residues. Deletions cut 5 bases from V and 6 bases from J, with 16 bases between. The CDR3 loop is CASSDQSSADEKLFF. DNA of the CDR3: TGTGCCAGCTCAGACCAGTCCTCGGCGGATGAAAAACTGTTTTTT.

This clonotype was seen more than once but under ten times. V and J are TRBV10-3 and TRBJ2-7; 11 positions match TRBD2. There are 14 residues in the CDR3. The trim removed 5 bases at V and 2 bases at J, leaving 2 bases unmatched. Germline V CDR1 and CDR2: ENHRY, SYGVKD. The CDR3 reads CAISFSGRAYEQYF. CDR3 DNA: TGTGCCATCAGTTTTAGCGGGAGGGCCTACGAGCAGTACTTC.

This clonotype was seen a handful of times. The chain joins TRBV20-1 to TRBJ2-7; 7 bases map to TRBD1. CDR1 DFQATT and CDR2 SNEGSKA come from the germline V gene (reference sequence). Trimming took 8 bases from V and 0 from J; bases not matched to a gene: 10. CDR3 length: 14 residues. Here the CDR3 DNA reads TGCAGTCCTGACAGGGACACTTTCTCCTACGAGCAGTACTTC. Encoded protein: CSPDRDTFSYEQYF.

This clonotype occurred a few times. This chain joins TRBV29-1 and TRBJ1-2; no reliable D call. Germline-derived CDR1 and CDR2 are SQVTM and ANQGSEA. CDR3 length: 12 amino acids. Trimming shortened V by 7 bases and J by 7 bases, and 16 bases separated the two germline ends. In DNA, the CDR3 is TGCAGCGCTGCCTTTCGTGGAGGTGGCTACACCTTC. It codes for CSAAFRGGGYTF.

This clonotype turned up a few times. V is TRBV27 and J is TRBJ2-7; D is undetermined. Near its end, the DNA agrees better with TRBJ2-5, so the J call may be wrong. Germline V CDR1 and CDR2: MNHEY, SMNVEV (reference sequence). The CDR3 loop spans 13 amino acids. The chain's CDR3 is CASSWHSQETQYF. The CDR3 coding sequence is TGTGCCAGCAGTTGGCACAGCCAAGAGACCCAGTACTTC.

Details on this clonotype: The CDR3 end shows no conserved phenylalanine or tryptophan, and so a read error is likely. This rearrangement joins TRBV3-1 to TRBJ2-1; D is unclear. Trimming took off 1 base at V and 5 bases at J, with 9 bases between the two ends. CDR1 and CDR2 from the germline V gene are LGHDT and YNNKEL (reference sequence). The CDR3 consists of 14 residues. The CDR3 is CASSQGVSNNEQFL. CDR3 coding DNA: TGTGCCAGCAGCCAAGGGGTCAGCAACAATGAGCAGTTCTTA.

V gene TRBV19 combines with J gene TRBJ1-1; a weak D match, TRBD1 (5 bases). This CDR3 region has 14 residues. V lost 6 bases to trimming and J lost 4 bases, with 15 bases between them. The germline CDR1 and CDR2 sequences are LNHDA and SQIVND (reference sequence). In nucleotides, the CDR3 is TGTGCCAGTAGGGCGGGGGGACCTTTCACTGAAGCTTTCTTT. Translation gives CASRAGGPFTEAFF.

The gene calls are TRBV3-1 and TRBJ2-2, with TRBD2 matching 7 bases. CDR1 and CDR2 (germline): LGHDT, YNNKEL (reference sequence). The CDR3 consists of 16 residues. With 1 base clipped from V and 1 base from J, the junction kept 3 bases outside the gene matches. CDR3 in amino acids: CASSQGIAGNTGELFF. CDR3 coding DNA: TGTGCCAGCAGCCAAGGAATAGCGGGGAACACCGGGGAGCTGTTTTTT.

The chain links TRBV12-3 or TRBV12-4 to TRBJ1-1; TRBD1 might be the D (5 bases). The CDR3 runs to 17 residues. V was pared by 8 bases and J by 2 bases, with 24 bases between. The CDR3 spells CASGRGYLAAHNTEAFF. The CDR3 coding sequence is TGTGCCAGCGGTAGGGGATATCTGGCAGCCCATAACACTGAAGCTTTCTTT.

This clonotype has more than one count but fewer than ten. CDR3 in amino acids: CASVTQGLSTGELFF. The DNA of the CDR3 is TGTGCCAGTGTAACACAGGGGCTGAGCACCGGGGAGCTGTTTTTT. V is TRBV2 and J is TRBJ2-2; 7 bases agree with TRBD1. The CDR3 is 15 residues long. V trimming: 9 bases; J trimming: 4 bases; junction bases outside the gene matches: 11. The germline V gene has CDR1 SNHLY and CDR2 FYNNEI.

Note on this clonotype: Germline is not matched at one junction end, which may reflect a read error. The rearrangement joins TRBV15 to TRBJ1-1, with TRBD1 identical over 8 bases. The V gene's germline CDR1 is LNHNV and CDR2 YYDKDF (reference sequence). CDR3 length equals 14 residues. The CDR3 DNA is TGTTCCACCAGCAGAGATCAGGGGGCGGGTGAAGCTTTCTTT. Encoded protein: CSTSRDQGAGEAFF.

The chain joins TRBV29-1 to TRBJ2-5; 7 bases match TRBD1. The CDR3 is 12 residues long. Germline V CDR1 and CDR2: SQVTM, ANQGSEA. The V segment lost 7 bases and the J segment 3 bases; nucleotides outside the gene matches: 5. The CDR3 DNA reads TGCAGCGCTTCGACAGGGAAAGAGACCCAGTACTTC. As protein: CSASTGKETQYF.

In its sample, this clonotype was seen a few times. Written as DNA, the CDR3 is TGCAGCGTTGAAGGCCAGGGGGCGGGGGCCAAAAACATTCAGTACTTC. Protein product: CSVEGQGAGAKNIQYF. The chain recombines TRBV29-1 with TRBJ2-4; 8 nucleotides line up with TRBD1. The length of the CDR3 is 16 residues. Germline V gives CDR1 SQVTM, CDR2 ANQGSEA. Trimming cost V 1 base and J 1 base; bases outside gene matches: 6.

This clonotype was recorded at least ten times. The rearrangement links TRBV2 to TRBJ2-1; TRBD2 matches at 10 bases. J gave up 5 bases and V 7 bases, and 8 bases lay outside the gene matches. The CDR3 has 15 residues. CDR1 SNHLY and CDR2 FYNNEI come from the germline V gene. CDR3: CASMGTSGVNNEQFF. The CDR3 coding sequence is TGTGCCAGCATGGGAACTAGCGGGGTAAACAATGAGCAGTTCTTC.

The sample holds a few counts of this clonotype. The chain carries TRBV27 and TRBJ1-2, with TRBD1 identical over 10 bases. Germline V CDR1 and CDR2: MNHEY, SMNVEV (reference sequence). The CDR3 contains 19 residues. J was trimmed by 5 bases and V by 5 bases; bases with no gene match: 20. The CDR3 DNA follows: TGTGCCAGCAGTGCTCTTCTCCGGGACAGGGGTTCGAAGGCATATGGCTACACCTTC. This translates into CASSALLRDRGSKAYGYTF.

The chain combines TRBV20-1 with TRBJ2-3; 7 bases fit TRBD1. CDR1 and CDR2 (germline): DFQATT, SNEGSKA (reference sequence). Trimming cost V 5 bases and J 6 bases; bases outside gene matches: 11. The length of the CDR3 is 14 residues. CDR3: CSAHPGQARDTQYF. In DNA, the CDR3 is TGCAGTGCTCATCCCGGACAGGCGAGGGATACGCAGTATTTT.

This clonotype was seen at least ten times. This chain uses TRBV18 with TRBJ2-7; 7 bases agree with TRBD2. Germline V CDR1 and CDR2: KGHSH, LQKENI. CDR3 length: 13 amino acids. After removal of 3 bases from V and 2 bases from J, the junction contained 1 base not matched to a gene. CDR3 region: CASSPTSTYEQYF. The CDR3 region has the DNA TGTGCCAGCTCACCGACTAGCACCTACGAGCAGTACTTC.

This clonotype was found a few times. This chain links TRBV20-1 with TRBJ2-5; TRBD1 agrees at 7 bases. With the DNA end fitting TRBJ2-7 better, the J assignment may be wrong. The germline V gene has CDR1 DFQATT and CDR2 SNEGSKA (reference sequence). The CDR3 contains 14 residues. The DNA for the CDR3 is TGCAGTGCTAGAGATCGCCCAGGGGGCTACGAGCAGTACTTC. Translating gives CSARDRPGGYEQYF.

This clonotype was seen once. This chain uses TRBV24-1 with TRBJ2-5; the D is unclear. The CDR3 is 13 amino acids. Trimming removed 1 base from V and 5 bases from J, with 7 bases in between. CDR1 is KGHDR, CDR2 SFDVKD, per germline. CDR3 coding DNA: TGTGCCACCAGTGATTTCTTTGGGGAGACCCAGTACTTC. This gives the protein CATSDFFGETQYF.

The rearrangement links TRBV5-6 to TRBJ2-3, with 7 bases identical to TRBD2. The CDR3 is made up of 15 amino acids. Germline CDR1 is SGHDT and CDR2 is YYEEEE. V was clipped by 3 bases and J by 6 bases; unmatched bases: 10. The DNA of the CDR3 is TGTGCCAGCAGCTGGGGGGGATCGCGAAAGGATACGCAGTATTTT. Its protein is CASSWGGSRKDTQYF.

V and J are TRBV20-1 and TRBJ2-3; D remains unclear. This CDR3 comprises 15 residues. V gave up 0 bases and J gave up 0 bases, with 10 bases separating them. CDR1 and CDR2 from the germline V gene are DFQATT and SNEGSKA (reference sequence). This CDR3 reads CSARDWTASTDTQYF. Written as DNA, the CDR3 is TGCAGTGCTAGAGATTGGACCGCCAGCACAGATACGCAGTATTTT.

The chain combines TRBV7-9 with TRBJ2-7; 10 bases agree with TRBD2. Germline V gives CDR1 SEHNR, CDR2 FQNEAQ (reference sequence). The V gene end was trimmed by 6 bases and the J gene end by 0 bases; junction bases not matched to a gene: 8. The CDR3 extends over 16 amino acids. The CDR3 coding sequence is TGTGCCAGCAGGCACGAAGCGGGAGGGAACTCCTACGAGCAGTACTTC. This codes for CASRHEAGGNSYEQYF.